This T cell receptor beta chain was captured by sequencing in a study of blood T cell repertoires in COVID-19. About the research overall: Nucleic acid was either cDNA or gDNA, and it came from T cells, B-cell-depleted T cells, or PBMCs.

The CDR3 has 15 amino acids. V lost 4 bases and J lost 6; bases outside the gene matches: 2. Germline V CDR1 and CDR2: MGHDK, SYGVNS. Profiled with immunoSEQ multiplex PCR; TCRdb holds only in-frame clones, not every one. The sample has approximately 170,000 clones, under 85% seen once. The sequencing input was peripheral blood. The V gene is TRBV25-1, the J gene TRBJ2-1, with TRBD2 identical over 14 bases. The receptor was isolated from a man aged 70-80 years who had recovered from COVID-19. In nucleotides, the CDR3 is TGTGCCAGCAGTGCGGGACTAGCGGGAGTCAATGAGCAGTTCTTC. Its translation: CASSAGLAGVNEQFF. The full variable domain, its missing parts supplied by reference TRBV25-1 and TRBJ2-1, is EADIYQTPRYLVIGTGKKITLECSQTMGHDKMYWYQQDPGMELHLIHYSYGVNSTEKGDLSSESTVSRIRTEHFPLTLESARPSHTSQYLCASSAGLAGVNEQFFGPGTRLTVL.